This T cell receptor (beta chain) originates from a study of blood T cell repertoires in COVID-19. Study-level information: Both acute and convalescent COVID-19 samples were obtained from the United States, Italy and Spain.

Trimming took 6 bases from V and 1 from J; bases not matched to a gene: 1. This CDR3 comprises 13 residues. Enrolled through a virtual design, the participants were between roughly 18 and 90 years of age and came from about two dozen US areas. Cohort 3 donors were reported recovered after two negative PCRs, clearance, or symptom resolution. In the authors' methods: Quantification of nucleated cells was approximated via reference gene primer amplification. The table came from immunoSEQ multiplex PCR; TCRdb's copy has only in-frame clones and leaves some out. Clonal size and the V and J genes are those of that table, whereas D and trimming came from the DNA. The sample has about 410,000 clones; 80% to 95% are singletons.

The specimen was PBMCs or T cells enriched from blood (not recorded which). The TCR was taken from a man younger than 35 who had recovered from COVID-19. The gene calls are TRBV12-3 or TRBV12-4 and TRBJ1-1; 8 bases fit TRBD1. Here the CDR3 DNA reads TGTGCCAGCAGCGGACAGGGGAACACTGAAGCTTTCTTT. The encoded protein is CASSGQGNTEAFF.